One and the same sample provided the 8 T cell receptor beta chains below, sequenced in a study of shared clonotypes between healthy human individuals. Data came from immunoSEQ multiplex PCR; TCRdb stores just in-frame clones and leaves some out. The sample lists 450,000 to 500,000 clones; about 80% were seen once. Sequenced: PBMCs. All receptors come from a woman aged 40 to 50 in good health. Some clones in this sample may be carry-over from other donors' samples.

This clone was detected only a few times. The rearrangement uses TRBV5-6 and TRBJ1-2; 8 bases align to TRBD1. In germline, CDR1 is SGHDT, CDR2 YYEEEE. The J segment lost 7 bases and the V segment lost 5 bases, leaving 7 bases of the junction unmatched. This CDR3 contains 13 residues. CDR3 DNA sequence: TGTGCCAGCAGTCCGGACAGGGACAGTGGCTACACCTTC. Translating gives CASSPDRDSGYTF.

The V and J genes are TRBV27 and TRBJ2-7, with D possibly being TRBD1 or TRBD2 (5 bases each). The germline V and J ends were trimmed by 4 bases and 2 bases, with 15 bases remaining between them. Germline V gene data show CDR1 as MNHEY and CDR2 as SMNVEV (reference sequence). The CDR3 contains 15 residues. Here the CDR3 reads CASSSPGRTAYEQYF. CDR3 DNA sequence: TGTGCCAGCAGTTCCCCGGGACGGACGGCCTACGAGCAGTACTTC.

The chain employs TRBV6-1 and TRBJ2-7; D is uncertain. V was pared by 8 bases and J by 3 bases, with 11 bases between. The germline V gene has CDR1 MNHNS and CDR2 SASEGT. CDR3 length equals 12 residues. CDR3 DNA sequence: TGTGCCAGCGGCGCAGTAGGCTACGAGCAGTACTTC. Its translation: CASGAVGYEQYF.

This clone has more than one count but fewer than ten. V usage is TRBV28 and J usage is TRBJ1-2, with 9 bases fitting TRBD1. Trimming at V came to 6 bases and at J to 3 bases, leaving 8 bases not matched to a gene. In germline, CDR1 is MDHEN, CDR2 SYDVKM. The CDR3 runs 15 residues. The DNA for the CDR3 is TGTGCCAGCAGGGGTTCCCGGGACAGGGACTATGGCTACACCTTC. It specifies CASRGSRDRDYGYTF.

Turning to this clone: The junction and the germline gene differ at one end; a read error may be behind it. V and J are TRBV6-5 and TRBJ2-1, with D possibly being TRBD1 (7 bases). The CDR3 covers 15 residues. In germline, CDR1 is MNHEY, CDR2 SVGAGI. The CDR3 here is CASGYRGGSVNEQFF. The CDR3 DNA reads as TGTGCCAGCGGTTACAGGGGAGGAAGCGTCAATGAGCAGTTCTTC.

The J gene is TRBJ1-2, the V gene TRBV19, with 11 bases fitting TRBD1. V was pared by 4 bases and J by 2 bases, with 6 bases of the junction left unmatched. CDR1 and CDR2 (germline): LNHDA, SQIVND (reference sequence). This CDR3 region has 16 residues. For the CDR3, the DNA is TGTGCCAGTAGTACATCACGGACAGGGGGCAACTATGGCTACACCTTC. It translates to CASSTSRTGGNYGYTF.

Turning to this clone: A far larger clone is one nucleotide away, so this likely arose from a read error. The missing conserved phenylalanine or tryptophan at the end of this CDR3 makes a read error likely. The genes are TRBV4-1 and TRBJ2-7, with D unresolved. Trimming cost V 1 base and J 3 bases, with 7 bases left between them. Per germline, CDR1 MGHRA and CDR2 YSYEKL. The CDR3 is 13 residues long. DNA of the CDR3: TGCGCCAGCAGCCAAGTAGCTTACTACGAGCAGTACTTA. Protein sequence: CASSQVAYYEQYL.

The chain combines TRBV18 with TRBJ2-2, with TRBD2 matching over 8 bases. Per the germline V gene, CDR1 is KGHSH and CDR2 is LQKENI. This CDR3 spans 15 amino acids. V shed 8 bases and J 4 bases; nucleotides not matched to a gene: 9. The CDR3 nucleotides are TGTGCCAGCGACTGGGCGGGAGGATCCACCGGGGAGCTGTTTTTT. Amino acids: CASDWAGGSTGELFF.